This TCR beta chain was recorded in a study of shared clonotypes between healthy human individuals. Study-wide points: Depth of sequencing was expected to influence donor clonotype sharing. Compared with memory subsets, naive subsets generally had larger estimated richness.

Trimming pared 2 bases from V and 6 bases from J, leaving 14 bases between. CDR3 length equals 14 residues. Germline V gene lookup returns CDR1 SGHTA and CDR2 FQGTGA. Profiled with immunoSEQ multiplex PCR; TCRdb holds only in-frame clones, not every one. The sample lists over a million clones; approximately 98.5% were seen once. Points on this clone: Its antigen is not identified.

There were no recent acute infections or vaccinations among the donors, who were healthy HIV-negative adults. The source of this sequence is a man between 25 and 39 years old in good health. The sequencing input was naive CD4+ T cells sorted from blood. Described subset: CD45RA+ positively selected. The V and J genes are TRBV7-3 and TRBJ2-7; D call uncertain. The CDR3, as DNA: TGTGCCAGCAGCTTATCTCCTATGGCAGGCGAGCAGTACTTC. Translation gives CASSLSPMAGEQYF.